This T cell receptor (beta chain) was captured in a study of PD-1 blockade in classical Hodgkin lymphoma (dated by TCRdb to about 2020). At the level of the whole study: Nivolumab dosing was 3 mg/kg intravenously every 2 weeks, continuing until either disease progression or unacceptable toxicity. The study used TCR beta sequencing and CyTOF to define a peripheral blood immune signature of response to PD-1 blockade in classical Hodgkin lymphoma.

As to this clone: Its target antigen remains unknown. No base quality values were provided; no much bigger clone lies one nucleotide off.

Broader findings and caveats from the paper: Diversity was lower in patients who began nivolumab less than 1 year after ASCT, so these patients were left out of later analyses to avoid confounding by immune reconstitution. Newly diagnosed patients were reported to have lower baseline TCR diversity than healthy donors, and relapsed/refractory patients were reported to have lower baseline TCR diversity still. CD4+ but not CD8+ TCR diversity rose significantly by C4D1 (p=0.0027 vs p=0.16), most apparent in complete responders (p=0.02). The study covered only a single clinical trial cohort, and the causes of the repertoire differences, possibly disease activity or prior therapy, were still not defined. Trial patients with a complete response had baseline diversity similar to that of newly diagnosed patients, while partial responders and progressors had significantly lower diversity.

V gives up 4 bases and J gives up 6 bases, and the segment between their germline ends measures 13 bases. The CDR3 runs 13 amino acids, cysteine and phenylalanine included. Only the CDR3 DNA stays, 39 bases, in frame from base 1. CDR1 is given as MNHEY and CDR2 as SMNVEV, both from the germline V gene (reference sequence). The Qiagen DNeasy kit was used to extract genomic DNA both from unsorted PBMCs and from the negatively selected CD4+ and CD8+ fractions. Amplification of TCR beta CDR3 regions was done by immunoSEQ multiplex PCR with primers that anneal to V and J segments. A synthetic immune receptor repertoire was used to minimize amplification bias, and any residual bias was removed computationally once sequencing was done. Per the original workflow: Custom Python scripts were used to quantify repertoire diversity as the Shannon entropy index. The unsorted, CD4+ and CD8+ repertoires were each analyzed separately, with the exception of combined analyses, where CD4+ and CD8+ sequences were merged in silico. Clonal expansion was defined as a frequency increase of at least 2-fold after treatment compared with C1D1, and clones undetected at baseline were assigned a pseudocount of 0.5. Clones with 0 or 1 copy at C1D1 were defined as singleton clones, while clones with 2 or more copies were defined as non-singleton clones. Clones expanded in unsorted samples were labelled as CD4+, CD8+ or unknown by matching protein sequences in sorted samples from the same patient. Wilcoxon tests on paired samples were used to test diversity changes from C1D1 to C4D1. The immuneACCESS repertoire file appears here via TCRdb, limited to in-frame rearrangements. These files lack a portion of the clones; in checked studies, under half of the deficit traces to unresolved V genes, and the cause of the others is not known. The V and J calls and clone size come from that table; D and trimming were worked out from the DNA. The sample table holds approximately 90,000 clones, of which 65% to 85% were seen once. Of the sample, approximately 17% is held by the ten largest clones.

In light of the paper, this sample's time point label describes: cycle 4 day 1 (C4D1), after around six weeks of nivolumab. Every trial patient had relapsed following autologous stem cell transplantation, and prior brentuximab vedotin exposure was what differed among cohorts A, B and C. The trial cohort comprised 56 patients with relapsed/refractory classical Hodgkin lymphoma whose best overall responses were complete response, partial response or progressive disease. Single-agent nivolumab was administered to trial patients in the multi-cohort phase II CheckMate 205 trial. An independent review committee assessed best overall response by applying the 2007 International Working Group response criteria. Trial PBMCs were collected immediately before nivolumab initiation (C1D1) and during therapy at cycle 2 day 1 and cycle 4 day 1. Peripheral blood was collected in 8 mL Vacutainer Cell Preparation Tubes, from which PBMCs were isolated by centrifugation and then cryopreserved.

Sequencing used peripheral blood mononuclear cells (PBMCs), obtained before the fourth cycle of nivolumab. This receptor was obtained from a human donor with classical Hodgkin lymphoma. This sequence uses TRBV27 and TRBJ2-7; TRBD2 might be the D gene, on 6 matching bases. The sequence in DNA is TGTGCCAGCAGTTGGTCCGGGAGAGGCGAGCAGTACTTC. It encodes CASSWSGRGEQYF.